The 27 T cell receptor beta chains given below trace back to one sample, sequenced in a study of blood T cell repertoires in COVID-19. Here immunoSEQ multiplex PCR was the method, and the copy in TCRdb shows in-frame clones only, minus some. Found here are 120,000 or so clones, around 80% of them singletons; the top ten hold around 15%. Material for sequencing was peripheral blood. The receptors derive from a man aged 60-69 years with active or convalescent COVID-19.

This clone has only a few counts. The sample contains more than one DNA sequence encoding this CDR3. The gene calls are TRBV19 and TRBJ2-5; D unclear. Trimming took off 8 bases at V and 2 bases at J, with 9 bases between the two ends. The CDR3 totals 12 residues. Germline values: CDR1 LNHDA, CDR2 SQIVND (reference sequence). CDR3 in amino acids: CASGRIQETQYF. CDR3 in DNA: TGTGCCAGTGGCAGGATTCAAGAGACCCAGTACTTC. The complete variable domain, with remaining parts taken from reference TRBV19 and TRBJ2-5, reads DGGITQSPKYLFRKEGQNVTLSCEQNLNHDAMYWYRQDPGQGLRLIYYSQIVNDFQKGDIAEGYSVSREKKESFPLTVTSAQKNPTAFYLCASGRIQETQYFGPGTRLLVL.

This clone was counted a single time. This sequence joins TRBV30 and TRBJ1-6; 7 bases fit TRBD1. The CDR3 sequence is 12 residues long. The germline V gene encodes CDR1 GTSNPN and CDR2 SVGIG (reference sequence). V shed 5 bases and J 8 bases; nucleotides not matched to a gene: 3. In nucleotides, the CDR3 is TGTGCCTGGGGCCAGGGGGATTCACCCCTCCACTTT. Translating it yields CAWGQGDSPLHF.

In this sample, this clone turned up a few times. This chain links TRBV9 with TRBJ1-4, with D uncertain. CDR1 and CDR2 from the germline V gene are SGDLS and YYNGEE. The V and J ends lost 0 bases and 0 bases respectively, with 15 bases between them. This CDR3 is built from 18 residues. The CDR3 DNA reads TGTGCCAGCAGCGTAGGTGGTGCAGGACTTGCAACTAATGAAAAACTGTTTTTT. Translating it yields CASSVGGAGLATNEKLFF.

This chain joins TRBV28 and TRBJ2-1; D is possibly TRBD2 (7 bases). Germline V lookup: CDR1 MDHEN, CDR2 SYDVKM. The CDR3 spans 17 residues. V was shortened by 5 bases and J by 4 bases, with 21 bases between the two germline ends. The CDR3, as DNA: TGTGCCAGCAGTCCGCCCCCCAGGGGAGGGGTATACAATGAGCAGTTCTTC. It yields the protein CASSPPPRGGVYNEQFF.

The rearrangement joins TRBV9 to TRBJ1-6; D might be TRBD1 (6 bases). V was cut by 4 bases and J by 10 bases, with 18 bases left in between. CDR3 length: 15 residues. Germline CDR1 SGDLS, CDR2 YYNGEE. The CDR3 spells CASSLFGGAGSPLHF. CDR3 nucleotides: TGTGCCAGCAGCCTCTTTGGGGGGGCTGGCTCACCCCTCCACTTT.

This clone was seen a handful of times. The V call is TRBV15, the J call TRBJ2-3; D gene ambiguous. Between the trimmed V and J ends, which lost 0 bases and 6 bases, there was a span of 13 bases. Looked up from germline, CDR1 is LNHNV and CDR2 is YYDKDF (reference sequence). There are 15 residues in the CDR3. The CDR3 reads CATSRDKQFADTQYF. CDR3 coding DNA: TGTGCCACCAGCAGAGATAAACAGTTCGCCGATACGCAGTATTTT.

The chain employs TRBV11-3 and TRBJ2-1, with D tentatively TRBD2 (5 bases). This CDR3 is 18 amino acids long. Deletions cut 0 bases from V and 6 bases from J, with 21 bases between. Per the germline V gene, CDR1 is SGHNT and CDR2 is YENEEA. The CDR3 is CASSLEGSGGESANEQFF. CDR3 DNA: TGTGCCAGCAGCTTAGAGGGGAGTGGTGGGGAGAGTGCCAATGAGCAGTTCTTC. Based on the CDR3 plus reference TRBV11-3 and TRBJ2-1, the full variable domain is EAGVVQSPRYKIIEKKQPVAFWCNPISGHNTLYWYLQNLGQGPELLIRYENEEAVDDSQLPKDRFSAERLKGVDSTLKIQPAELGDSAVYLCASSLEGSGGESANEQFFGPGTRLTVL.

This clone came up once. This chain uses TRBV30 with TRBJ1-4; D is unresolved. The V gene's germline CDR1 is GTSNPN and CDR2 SVGIG (reference sequence). The CDR3 runs to 14 residues. V was clipped by 4 bases and J by 8 bases, with 17 bases between them. CDR3 loop: CAWTYTSVREKLFF. The CDR3 nucleotides read TGTGCCTGGACTTACACGAGCGTTCGAGAAAAACTGTTTTTT.

This chain uses TRBV7-2 with TRBJ2-7, with D possibly being TRBD1 (6 bases). The CDR3 length is 15 residues. The germline CDR1 and CDR2 sequences are SGHTA and FQGNSA. The V end lost 5 bases, the J end lost 3 bases, and 17 bases lay between the germline ends. The CDR3 reads CASSPWTEAYYEQYF. The CDR3 DNA is TGTGCCAGCAGCCCATGGACAGAAGCCTACTACGAGCAGTACTTC.

The chain employs TRBV7-2 and TRBJ1-4; 8 positions agree with TRBD1. This CDR3 spans 13 amino acids. CDR1 is SGHTA and CDR2 is FQGNSA in the germline V gene. V lost 3 bases, J lost 8 bases, and 2 bases stayed unmatched. This CDR3 is CASSLDRDEKLFF. CDR3 in DNA: TGTGCCAGCAGCTTGGACAGGGACGAAAAACTGTTTTTT.

The J gene is TRBJ2-1, the V gene TRBV3-1 (or the pseudogene TRBV3-2); a possible D gene is TRBD2 (5 bases). Per germline, CDR1 LGHDT and CDR2 YNNKEL (reference sequence). CDR3 length: 13 residues. Deletions cut 3 bases from V and 8 bases from J, with 11 bases between. CDR3 DNA: TGTGCCAGCAGCCAGGCGAGCGGCGATGAGCAGTTCTTC. Protein: CASSQASGDEQFF.

This rearrangement joins TRBV5-1 to TRBJ2-5, with 9 nucleotides matching TRBD1. There are 15 residues in the CDR3. V lost 2 bases to trimming and J lost 4 bases; unmatched junction nucleotides: 6. Per germline, CDR1 SGHRS and CDR2 YFSETQ. The CDR3 sequence: CASSFGQGRGETQYF. CDR3 coding DNA: TGCGCCAGCAGCTTCGGACAGGGGAGAGGAGAGACCCAGTACTTC.

The J gene is TRBJ1-3, the V gene TRBV5-1; 11 nucleotides agree with TRBD1. Germline values: CDR1 SGHRS, CDR2 YFSETQ. V was pared by 4 bases and J by 9 bases, with 9 bases of the junction left unmatched. This CDR3 region has 15 residues. The DNA for the CDR3 is TGCGCCAGCAGCGGAGGGACAGGGGGTTTCGGCACCATATATTTT. Its protein is CASSGGTGGFGTIYF.

This chain uses TRBV7-9 with TRBJ1-2; a possible D gene is TRBD1 (5 bases). Per the germline V gene, CDR1 is SEHNR and CDR2 is FQNEAQ (reference sequence). V lost 0 bases to trimming and J lost 3 bases, with 11 bases between them. The CDR3 spans 15 residues. CDR3 in amino acids: CASSLAGLRDYGYTF. The DNA of the CDR3 is TGTGCCAGCAGCTTAGCGGGGCTTAGGGACTATGGCTACACCTTC.

CDR3 coding DNA: TGTGCCAGCAGCCGGGACAGCCCTAATCAGCCCCAGCATTTT. Amino acids: CASSRDSPNQPQHF. The chain links TRBV3-1 (or the pseudogene TRBV3-2) to TRBJ1-5; 7 nucleotides match TRBD1. Per germline, CDR1 LGHDT and CDR2 YNNKEL (reference sequence). This CDR3 region has 14 residues. Trimming at V came to 4 bases and at J to 4 bases, leaving 4 bases not matched to a gene.

This clone was detected once. The rearrangement joins TRBV4-2 to TRBJ2-2, with D hard to call. This CDR3 has 14 amino acids. CDR1 is LGHNA and CDR2 is YNFKEQ in the germline V gene. Trimming removed 1 base at V and 2 bases at J, with 5 bases between. Here the CDR3 DNA reads TGTGCCAGCAGCCAAGGCAGAAACACCGGGGAGCTGTTTTTT. Translated: CASSQGRNTGELFF.

The CDR3, as DNA: TGTGCCAGTAGTATACAAGGACAGCAAGAGACCCAGTACTTC. The encoded protein is CASSIQGQQETQYF. The genes are TRBV19 and TRBJ2-5, with D perhaps matching TRBD1 (6 bases). The CDR3 loop spans 14 amino acids. CDR1 and CDR2 from the germline V gene are LNHDA and SQIVND (reference sequence). With 2 bases removed from V and 2 bases from J, the gap between germline ends came to 9 bases.

The CDR3 nucleotides are TGTGCCAGCAGTTTCACCGGGACAGGGGATTCACCCCTCCACTTT. It is translated as CASSFTGTGDSPLHF. V is TRBV6-4 and J is TRBJ1-6; 10 nucleotides agree with TRBD1. This CDR3 comprises 15 residues. The germline V gene has CDR1 MRHNA and CDR2 SNTAGT. Unmatched junction bases numbered 6, after V lost 5 bases and J lost 8 bases.

V gene TRBV27 combines with J gene TRBJ1-1; D call uncertain. The CDR3 is 15 residues long. V gave up 3 bases and J gave up 3 bases, with 14 bases separating them. Germline CDR1 reads MNHEY; CDR2 reads SMNVEV (reference sequence). The CDR3 DNA reads TGTGCCAGCAGTTTTTGGGCCGGGAGAGACACTGAAGCTTTCTTT. Its translation: CASSFWAGRDTEAFF.

Comment on this clone: Other DNA sequences in the sample encode the same CDR3. CDR3 loop: CASSPDSNYGYTF. The CDR3, as DNA: TGTGCCAGCAGCCCGGACTCCAACTATGGCTACACCTTC. The gene calls are TRBV7-2 and TRBJ1-2, with no clear D. Per germline, CDR1 SGHTA and CDR2 FQGNSA. The CDR3 extends over 13 amino acids. The germline V and J ends were trimmed by 5 bases and 2 bases, with 9 bases remaining between them.

The chain joins TRBV11-3 to TRBJ2-1; TRBD1 matches at 7 bases. This CDR3 is 12 amino acids long. Germline loops: CDR1 SGHNT, CDR2 YENEEA. With 4 bases clipped from V and 6 bases from J, the junction kept 0 bases outside the gene matches. CDR3 DNA sequence: TGTGCCAGCAGCTCAGGGGGCAATGAGCAGTTCTTC. Amino acid sequence: CASSSGGNEQFF.

As regards this clone: Additional DNA sequences in this sample encode the identical CDR3. The chain employs TRBV2 and TRBJ1-1; a weak D match, TRBD1 (5 bases). The length of the CDR3 is 13 residues. V lost 4 bases, J lost 1 base, and 7 bases lay in between. The germline V gene encodes CDR1 SNHLY and CDR2 FYNNEI. For the CDR3, the DNA is TGTGCCAGCAGTGCTCAGGGGAACACTGAAGCTTTCTTT. Its protein is CASSAQGNTEAFF.

The CDR3 protein is CATRNGETQYF. The CDR3 DNA reads TGTGCCACCCGGAACGGGGAGACCCAGTACTTC. The gene calls are TRBV24-1 and TRBJ2-5; D is unresolved. In germline, CDR1 is KGHDR, CDR2 SFDVKD. The V end lost 9 bases, the J end lost 5 bases, and 9 bases lay between the germline ends. The CDR3 length is 11 residues.

J is TRBJ2-1 and V is TRBV27, with TRBD2 matching 8 bases. CDR1 and CDR2 (germline): MNHEY, SMNVEV (reference sequence). V shed 2 bases, J shed 8 bases, and the junction held 2 bases outside the gene matches. The CDR3 runs to 13 residues. CDR3 sequence: CASSLAGGHEQFF. The CDR3 DNA reads TGTGCCAGCAGTTTAGCGGGAGGACATGAGCAGTTCTTC.

The V call is TRBV19, the J call TRBJ2-7; tentatively, D is TRBD2 (6 bases). CDR3 size: 12 residues. V lost 4 bases and J lost 9, with 13 bases in between. CDR1 is LNHDA, CDR2 SQIVND, per germline (reference sequence). The CDR3 loop is CASSTRESGQYF. The CDR3 DNA sequence: TGTGCCAGTAGTACCCGGGAGTCGGGGCAGTACTTC.

The rearrangement joins TRBV6-2 or TRBV6-3 to TRBJ1-2; TRBD1 aligns across 7 bases. V lost 2 bases, J lost 8 bases, and 8 bases stayed unmatched. Germline CDR1 reads MNHEY; CDR2 reads SVGEGT. The CDR3 has 14 residues. CDR3 sequence reads: CASSYHRGPSGYTF. In nucleotides, the CDR3 is TGTGCCAGCAGTTACCACAGGGGACCCTCGGGCTACACCTTC.

The chain combines TRBV11-3 with TRBJ2-2; 7 nucleotides line up with TRBD2. Losses at the gene ends were 8 bases for V and 2 bases for J; bases not matched to a gene: 14. The CDR3 length is 17 residues. The germline CDR1 and CDR2 sequences are SGHNT and YENEEA. CDR3 loop: CASSRWLGGGNTGELFF. The CDR3 nucleotides are TGTGCCAGCTCTAGGTGGCTTGGCGGGGGTAACACCGGGGAGCTGTTTTTT.